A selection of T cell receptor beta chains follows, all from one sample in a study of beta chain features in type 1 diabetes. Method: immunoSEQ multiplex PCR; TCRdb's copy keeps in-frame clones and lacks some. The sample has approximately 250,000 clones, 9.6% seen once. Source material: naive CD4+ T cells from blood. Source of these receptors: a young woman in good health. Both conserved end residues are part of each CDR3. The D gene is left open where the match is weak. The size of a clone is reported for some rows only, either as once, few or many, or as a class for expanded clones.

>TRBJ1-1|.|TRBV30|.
CAWRGGNTEAFF
TGTGCCTGGAGGGGGGGGAACACTGAAGCTTTCTTT
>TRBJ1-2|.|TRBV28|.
CASSLITDGYTF
TGTGCCAGCAGTTTAATTACAGATGGCTACACCTTC
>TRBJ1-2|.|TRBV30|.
CAWSVLGGNGYTF
TGTGCCTGGAGTGTACTTGGGGGCAATGGCTACACCTTC
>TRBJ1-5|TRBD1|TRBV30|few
CAWSVAGGEQPQHF
TGTGCCTGGAGTGTTGCAGGGGGCGAACAGCCCCAGCATTTT
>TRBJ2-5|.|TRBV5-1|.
CASSFDNQETQYF
TGCGCCAGCAGCTTCGACAACCAAGAGACCCAGTACTTC
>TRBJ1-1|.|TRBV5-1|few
CASSSRWTEGDSEAFF
TGCGCCAGCAGCAGTCGCTGGACAGAGGGCGACTCTGAAGCTTTCTTT
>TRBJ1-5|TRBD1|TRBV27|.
CASSALGQQNQPQHF
TGTGCCAGCAGTGCCCTGGGACAGCAAAATCAGCCCCAGCATTTT
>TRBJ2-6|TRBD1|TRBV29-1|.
CSVGQGAGANVLTF
TGCAGCGTGGGACAGGGGGCCGGGGCCAACGTCCTGACTTTC
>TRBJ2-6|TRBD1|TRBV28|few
CASRPGQVSSGANVLTF
TGTGCCAGCCGGCCCGGACAGGTGAGCTCTGGGGCCAACGTCCTGACTTTC
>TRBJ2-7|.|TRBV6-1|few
CASSGANEQYF
TGTGCCAGCAGTGGGGCCAACGAGCAGTACTTC
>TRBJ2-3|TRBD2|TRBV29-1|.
CSVVRLAGGTDTQYF
TGCAGCGTTGTCCGACTAGCGGGAGGGACAGATACGCAGTATTTT
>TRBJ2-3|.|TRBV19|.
CASSTRPGDTQYF
TGTGCCAGTAGTACCCGACCGGGGGATACGCAGTATTTT
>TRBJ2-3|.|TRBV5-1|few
CASSYLADTQYF
TGCGCCAGCAGCTATCTAGCGGATACGCAGTATTTT
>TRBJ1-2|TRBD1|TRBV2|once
CASKVGQVANYGYTF
TGTGCCAGCAAAGTGGGACAGGTCGCTAACTATGGCTACACCTTC
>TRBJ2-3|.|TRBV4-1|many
CASSRREQATDTQYF
TGCGCCAGCAGCCGCCGCGAACAGGCCACAGATACGCAGTATTTT
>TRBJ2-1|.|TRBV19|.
CASSMFHQGGEQFF
TGTGCCAGTAGTATGTTCCATCAGGGGGGTGAGCAGTTCTTC
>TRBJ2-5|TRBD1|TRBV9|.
CASSLNRGQETQYF
TGTGCCAGCAGCCTCAACAGGGGCCAAGAGACCCAGTACTTC
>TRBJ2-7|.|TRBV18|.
CASSRYSYEQYF
TGTGCCAGCTCTCGTTACTCCTACGAGCAGTACTTC
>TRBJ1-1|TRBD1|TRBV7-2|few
CASSLDRGRTEAFF
TGTGCCAGCAGCTTAGACAGGGGGCGAACTGAAGCTTTCTTT
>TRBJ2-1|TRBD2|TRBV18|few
CASSHSRAGGRNEQFF
TGTGCCAGCTCACACTCCCGGGCGGGGGGGCGCAATGAGCAGTTCTTC